These T cell receptor beta chains were read from a single sample in a study of shared clonotypes between healthy human individuals. Assay: immunoSEQ multiplex PCR; the TCRdb copy retains only in-frame clones and omits some. The sample consists of approximately 2,000,000 clones, around 90% of them appearing once. Sequenced sample: naive CD4+ T cells from PBMCs. The receptor set was obtained from a man aged 18-30 years in good health. Some clones in this sample may be carry-over from other donors' samples. CDR3s include the opening cysteine and the closing phenylalanine or tryptophan. The D gene is left open where the match is weak. Part of the rows lack a size; the others show once, few, many or a class for expanded clones.

. TRBJ2-5 TRBV6-6 . CASSYRVQETQYF TGTGCCAGCAGTTACAGGGTCCAAGAGACCCAGTACTTC
. TRBJ1-4 TRBV19 TRBD1 CASSKTGGATNEKLFF TGTGCCAGTAGCAAAACAGGGGGGGCAACTAATGAAAAACTGTTTTTT
. TRBJ2-2 TRBV7-2 TRBD2 CASSLTSGRATGELFF TGTGCCAGCAGTTTGACTAGCGGGAGGGCCACCGGGGAGCTGTTTTTT
few TRBJ1-1 TRBV28 TRBD1 CASSLGQGADTEAFF TGTGCCAGCAGTCTCGGACAGGGGGCTGACACTGAAGCTTTCTTT
. TRBJ1-5 TRBV7-6 . CASSLSNSNSNQPQHF TGTGCCAGCAGCTTATCCAACAGTAATAGCAATCAGCCCCAGCATTTT
. TRBJ2-7 TRBV7-6 TRBD1 CASSLVRGRSYEQYF TGTGCCAGCAGCTTAGTCAGGGGGCGTAGCTACGAGCAGTACTTC
. TRBJ2-5 TRBV7-3 TRBD2 CASSRTSGRALETQYF TGTGCCAGCAGCAGAACTAGCGGGAGGGCCTTGGAGACCCAGTACTTC
. TRBJ2-1 TRBV6-5 TRBD1 CASSYSRRGREQFF TGTGCCAGCAGTTACAGTCGCAGGGGGCGAGAGCAGTTCTTC
. TRBJ1-1 TRBV6-5 . CASSWALNTEAFF TGTGCCAGCAGTTGGGCCCTGAACACTGAAGCTTTCTTT
. TRBJ2-3 TRBV6-6 TRBD2 CATGGGTDTQYF TGTGCCACGGGAGGGGGCACAGATACGCAGTATTTT
few TRBJ2-2 TRBV9 . CASSVAGRRAGELFF TGTGCCAGCAGCGTAGCAGGGAGAAGAGCCGGGGAGCTGTTTTTT
. TRBJ2-7 TRBV5-4 . CASTQSGPPGEQYF TGTGCCAGCACCCAATCCGGGCCACCGGGCGAGCAGTACTTC
. TRBJ2-1 TRBV7-2 . CASSVASATYNEQFF TGTGCCAGCAGCGTAGCTAGCGCCACGTACAATGAGCAGTTCTTC
. TRBJ1-4 TRBV9 TRBD1 CASSAQQGAGEKLFF TGTGCCAGCAGCGCTCAACAGGGGGCGGGTGAAAAACTGTTTTTT
. TRBJ2-1 TRBV29-1 . CSVEGPAGPRYNEQFF TGCAGCGTTGAAGGGCCAGCAGGGCCGAGGTACAATGAGCAGTTCTTC
. TRBJ1-5 TRBV27 . CASSSRQDYQPQHF TGTGCCAGCAGTTCCAGACAGGACTATCAGCCCCAGCATTTT
once TRBJ2-1 TRBV4-1 TRBD2 CASSQDRSQLAGVRVQFF TGCGCCAGCAGCCAAGATCGGTCCCAGTTAGCGGGAGTAAGAGTTCAGTTCTTC
. TRBJ2-6 TRBV7-3 . CASSLVSSGANVLTF TGTGCCAGCAGCTTGGTATCCTCTGGGGCCAACGTCCTGACTTTC
once TRBJ2-7 TRBV28 . CATTPRVGGGQFYEQYF TGTGCCACCACCCCCAGGGTAGGAGGTGGACAGTTCTACGAGCAGTACTTC
. TRBJ1-4 TRBV5-1 . CASSFSSTNEKLFF TGCGCCAGCAGCTTCTCCTCAACTAATGAAAAACTGTTTTTT
. TRBJ1-4 TRBV5-1 TRBD1 CASSFDRDHEKLFF TGCGCCAGCAGCTTTGACAGGGATCATGAAAAACTGTTTTTT
. TRBJ1-4 TRBV28 . CASSPVLGGVGEKLFF TGTGCCAGCAGTCCCGTACTAGGGGGAGTTGGTGAAAAACTGTTTTTT
. TRBJ2-5 TRBV9 TRBD1 CASSRTGSQETQYF TGTGCCAGCAGCAGGACAGGTTCCCAAGAGACCCAGTACTTC
. TRBJ1-4 TRBV4-1 . CASSQSPWGGEEKLFF TGCGCCAGCAGCCAGTCCCCGTGGGGGGGCGAAGAAAAACTGTTTTTT
. TRBJ2-2 TRBV6-4 . CATIPLGGANTGELFF TGTGCCACCATACCATTGGGCGGCGCGAACACCGGGGAGCTGTTTTTT
. TRBJ2-3 TRBV28 . CASTPGVISKDTQYF TGTGCCAGCACTCCCGGGGTTATAAGTAAGGATACGCAGTATTTT
. TRBJ1-1 TRBV29-1 . CSVAYVTGNTEAFF TGCAGCGTCGCCTACGTTACAGGGAACACTGAAGCTTTCTTT
. TRBJ2-1 TRBV29-1 . CSVESSARNEQFF TGCAGCGTTGAGTCTAGCGCCCGCAATGAGCAGTTCTTC
. TRBJ2-5 TRBV5-1 . CASSLAEWETQYF TGCGCCAGCAGCTTGGCCGAATGGGAGACCCAGTACTTC
. TRBJ2-3 TRBV7-2 TRBD2 CASSLSGLAGVTDTQYF TGTGCCAGCAGTCTTTCGGGACTAGCGGGAGTTACAGATACGCAGTATTTT
once TRBJ2-3 TRBV28 . CASSFSGVKDTQYF TGTGCCAGCAGTTTCTCAGGGGTTAAAGATACGCAGTATTTT
. TRBJ2-6 TRBV30 . CAWSRITGANVLTF TGTGCCTGGAGTCGGATAACCGGGGCCAACGTCCTGACTTTC
. TRBJ2-1 TRBV28 . CASSGRSSYNEQFF TGTGCCAGCAGCGGGAGAAGCTCCTACAATGAGCAGTTCTTC
. TRBJ1-6 TRBV28 TRBD1 CASSTLGQGDRNSPLHF TGTGCCAGCAGTACCCTGGGACAGGGGGACCGTAATTCACCCCTCCACTTT
. TRBJ2-1 TRBV7-2 TRBD2 CASSFSGYNEQFF TGTGCCAGCAGCTTTAGCGGGTACAATGAGCAGTTCTTC
. TRBJ2-3 TRBV5-4 . CASSETTFMDTQYF TGTGCCAGCAGCGAGACAACTTTTATGGATACGCAGTATTTT
. TRBJ1-5 TRBV30 . CAWSAHSNQPQHF TGTGCCTGGAGCGCTCATAGCAATCAGCCCCAGCATTTT
. TRBJ2-1 TRBV7-3 TRBD1 CASSQLLGTEVGEQFF TGTGCCAGCAGCCAACTCTTAGGGACAGAGGTGGGCGAGCAGTTCTTC
. TRBJ2-5 TRBV27 TRBD2 CASSSQRELKAQYF TGTGCCAGCAGTTCCCAGCGGGAGCTCAAGGCCCAGTACTTC
. TRBJ1-2 TRBV25-1 . CASSDPGRANYGYTF TGTGCCAGCAGTGATCCAGGCAGGGCTAACTATGGCTACACCTTC
. TRBJ2-1 TRBV9 TRBD1 CASSSRLQGGNNEQFF TGTGCCAGCAGCTCCAGACTACAGGGGGGTAACAATGAGCAGTTCTTC
. TRBJ2-2 TRBV6-1 TRBD2 CASSEGSGRASGELFF TGTGCCAGCAGTGAAGGTAGCGGGAGGGCCTCCGGGGAGCTGTTTTTT
. TRBJ2-3 TRBV28 . CASTRRRARTSSTDTQYF TGTGCCAGCACCAGGCGAAGGGCGAGGACCTCTAGCACAGATACGCAGTATTTT
. TRBJ1-4 TRBV6-5 . CASRQREPNEKLFF TGTGCCAGCAGGCAGAGAGAGCCAAATGAAAAACTGTTTTTT
. TRBJ2-2 TRBV7-9 TRBD2 CASSPRTSGIFGGELFF TGTGCCAGCAGCCCGCGGACTAGCGGGATTTTTGGCGGGGAGCTGTTTTTT
. TRBJ2-2 TRBV7-2 . CASSLVGFTGELFF TGTGCCAGCAGCTTAGTAGGATTCACCGGGGAGCTGTTTTTT
. TRBJ1-4 TRBV10-3 . CAIKRTTNEKLFF TGTGCCATCAAGAGGACAACTAATGAAAAACTGTTTTTT
. TRBJ1-4 TRBV7-2 . CASSLRGRAGEKLFF TGTGCCAGCAGCTTGCGGGGCAGGGCGGGCGAAAAACTGTTTTTT
. TRBJ2-7 TRBV10-3 . CAISESAVLYEQYF TGTGCCATCAGTGAGTCAGCGGTCCTCTACGAGCAGTACTTC
. TRBJ2-7 TRBV10-1 . CASSDPRRGWQYF TGCGCCAGCAGTGACCCCCGAAGGGGTTGGCAGTACTTC
. TRBJ2-1 TRBV28 . CASSLPGPSYNEQFF TGTGCCAGCAGTTTGCCGGGGCCCTCCTACAATGAGCAGTTCTTC
. TRBJ2-1 TRBV27 TRBD2 CASSSIAGGTTGEFF TGTGCCAGCAGTTCCATAGCGGGAGGGACGACCGGGGAGTTCTTC
. TRBJ2-1 TRBV10-1 . CASSPGQGPGEQFF TGCGCCAGCAGCCCCGGCCAGGGGCCCGGTGAGCAGTTCTTC